This T cell receptor (beta chain) is drawn from a study of blood T cells in healthy people across ages. This CDR3 comprises 14 residues. Trimming took 7 bases from V and 2 from J; bases not matched to a gene: 5. Primed by a sample-barcoded 5' primer and a J-beta primer mix, a second PCR proceeded for 7 to 11 cycles. MiXCR, applied by TCRdb to the 5' RACE reads, yields one record per CDR3 protein. The data show approximately 850,000 distinct CDR3 sequences, more than 45% seen once. The study's findings and limits: Because donor CMV status was unknown, expanded clonotype changes were possibly confounded.

With respect to this clonotype: The antigen remains unidentified.

Sequencing was done on a sample of blood. The chain couples TRBV12-3 or TRBV12-4 to TRBJ2-1; 7 bases are a match to TRBD1. This clonotype was sampled from a man in his thirties or forties in good health. Written as DNA, the CDR3 is TGTGCCAGCACCCAGACAGGGACCTACAATGAGCAGTTCTTC. It is translated as CASTQTGTYNEQFF.